The subject of this entry is one TCR beta chain. The CDR3 is 14 residues long. The germline CDR1 and CDR2 sequences are SQVTM and ANQGSEA. The sample comes from a study of regulatory T cells in long-lasting Graves disease. Building of the TCR beta libraries involved iRepertoire HTBI primers and Arm-PCR of CDR3 regions. TCRdb fed the multiplex PCR reads into MiXCR, producing one record per CDR3 protein. The sample holds 350,000 to 450,000 distinct CDR3 sequences, roughly 23% seen once. Noted time point: persistent/refractory GD, antithyroid drugs over 5 years with positive TRAb. Following extraction of RNA from PBMCs, that RNA was used to make the TCR library.

This chain uses TRBV29-1 with TRBJ2-7, with D hard to call. The receptor's source is a woman aged 40 to 50 with Graves disease. Sequencing was performed on peripheral blood mononuclear cells (PBMCs), taken when the disease was refractory, from a patient treated with antithyroid drugs. The CDR3 DNA is TGCAGTGCTTCTTGGGCGGTTGCTTCCTACGAGCAGTACTTC. It yields the protein CSASWAVASYEQYF.